This TCR beta chain emerged from a study of CD8 T cells in ankylosing spondylitis. Study outcomes and limitations: A TCR beta motif of fewer than ten highly homologous variants seemed to mark ankylosing spondylitis blood.

J lost 7 bases, V lost 8 bases, and 4 bases had no gene match. CDR1 and CDR2 from the germline V gene are MDHEN and SYDVKM. CDR3 length equals 13 residues. This clonotype came up many times. The antigen is not known. TCRdb reprocessed the 5' RACE reads with MiXCR, giving one entry per CDR3 protein. The table includes 50,000 to 70,000 distinct CDR3 sequences, 6.2% detected once. The sequenced sample consisted of synovial fluid, either unsorted or a sorted T cell fraction (not recorded which). The source of this sequence is a male donor with ankylosing spondylitis. This chain uses TRBV28 with TRBJ2-1; the match to TRBD2 covers 11 bases. CDR3 DNA sequence: TGTGCCAGCTTTACTAGCGGGAGAAATGAGCAGTTCTTC. Its translation is CASFTSGRNEQFF. The entire variable domain, with the rest obtained from reference TRBV28 and TRBJ2-1, is as follows: DVKVTQSSRYLVKRTGEKVFLECVQDMDHENMFWYRQDPGLGLRLIYFSYDVKMKEKGDIPEGYSVSREKKERFSLILESASTNQTSMYLCASFTSGRNEQFFGPGTRLTVL.